This TCR beta chain comes out of a study of blood T cell repertoires in COVID-19. Study-level background: COVID-19 samples collected from the United States, Italy and Spain covered acute and convalescent phases. PBMCs, B-cell-depleted T cells, or T cells were the source of the cDNA or gDNA that made up the material.

CDR3 length equals 16 residues. Germline CDR1 reads LGHNA; CDR2 reads YNFKEQ. Trimming shortened V by 1 base and J by 5 bases, and 14 bases separated the two germline ends. Authors' methods: Nucleated cell counts were estimated from reference gene primer amplification. TCRdb's table, derived via immunoSEQ multiplex PCR, lists solely in-frame clones and lacks some. From that table come the V and J calls and clone size; the DNA was used to work out D and trimming. The sample contains about 110,000 clones, almost 85% of which appear only once. This receptor was obtained from a human donor in a cohort sampled during active COVID-19. This chain joins TRBV4-2 and TRBJ2-2, with a possible D match to TRBD1 (5 bases). Input material: peripheral blood. The CDR3 is CASSQAVGVGTGELFF. The CDR3 DNA sequence: TGTGCCAGCAGCCAAGCTGTAGGGGTGGGAACCGGGGAGCTGTTTTTT.